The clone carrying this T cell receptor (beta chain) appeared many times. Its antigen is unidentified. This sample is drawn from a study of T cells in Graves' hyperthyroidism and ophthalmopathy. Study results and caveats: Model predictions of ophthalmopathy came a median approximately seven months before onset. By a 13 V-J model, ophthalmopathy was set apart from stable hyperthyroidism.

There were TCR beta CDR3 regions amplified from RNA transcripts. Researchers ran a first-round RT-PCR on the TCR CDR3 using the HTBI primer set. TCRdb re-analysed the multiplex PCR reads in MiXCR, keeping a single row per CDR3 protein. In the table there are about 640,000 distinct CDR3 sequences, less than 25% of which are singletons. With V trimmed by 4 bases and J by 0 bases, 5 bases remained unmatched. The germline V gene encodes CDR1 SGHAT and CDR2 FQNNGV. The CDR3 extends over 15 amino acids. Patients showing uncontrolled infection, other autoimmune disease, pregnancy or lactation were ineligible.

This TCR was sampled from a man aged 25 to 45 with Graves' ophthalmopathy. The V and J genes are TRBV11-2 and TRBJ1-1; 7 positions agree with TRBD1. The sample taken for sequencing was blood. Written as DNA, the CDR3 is TGTGCCAGCAGCTCGGGGACAGCTTTGAACACTGAAGCTTTCTTT. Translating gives CASSSGTALNTEAFF.